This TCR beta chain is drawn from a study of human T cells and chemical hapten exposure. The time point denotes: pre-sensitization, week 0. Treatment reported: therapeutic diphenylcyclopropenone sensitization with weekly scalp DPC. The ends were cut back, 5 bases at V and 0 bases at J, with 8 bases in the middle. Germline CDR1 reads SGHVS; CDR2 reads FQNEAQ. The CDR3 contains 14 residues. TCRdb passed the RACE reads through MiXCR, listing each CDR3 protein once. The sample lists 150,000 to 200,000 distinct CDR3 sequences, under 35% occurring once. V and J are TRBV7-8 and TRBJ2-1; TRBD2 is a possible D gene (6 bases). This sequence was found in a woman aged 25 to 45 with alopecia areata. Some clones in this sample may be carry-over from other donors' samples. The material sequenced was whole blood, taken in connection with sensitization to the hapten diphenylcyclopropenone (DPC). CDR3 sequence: CASSLRDSYNEQFF. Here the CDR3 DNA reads TGTGCCAGCAGCCTGCGGGACTCCTACAATGAGCAGTTCTTC.